Given below is one T cell receptor (beta chain) in context. The data were obtained in a study of neoadjuvant anti-PD-1 for oral cavity cancer. About the research overall: Patients mostly received three to four biweekly nivolumab doses at 3 mg/kg before surgery.

Generated by immunoSEQ multiplex PCR, the TCRdb table keeps only in-frame clones and is missing some. This repertoire shows about 16,000 clones, 65% to 70% found once; its top ten account for under 3%. The origin of this receptor is a person aged 35 to 85 with oral cavity squamous cell carcinoma. Sequencing used PBMCs, obtained before nivolumab (anti-PD-1) treatment.

The CDR3 here is CASSRGDREITF. CDR3 bases: TGTGCCAGCAGCCGGGGGGACAGGGAAATCACCTTC. The chain employs TRBV11-3 and TRBJ1-2; 9 bases line up with TRBD1. CDR1 is SGHNT and CDR2 is YENEEA in the germline V gene. This CDR3 is built from 12 residues. With 5 bases clipped from V and 13 bases from J, the junction kept 8 bases outside the gene matches.